The 26 T cell receptor beta chains in this list originate from one sample, sequenced in a study of molecular identifiers for immune sequencing clone quantification. Using its own MiXCR run on the PCR reads, TCRdb lists one record per CDR3 protein. Of a few hundred thousand distinct CDR3 sequences listed, 24% are singletons. The sample comprised naive CD8+ T cells from blood, with Jurkat cell RNA spiked in. Subset of the sample: FACS-sorted CD8+CD4-CCR7+CD45RA+ naive T cells. These receptors came from a human donor in good health. Some libraries in this study had Jurkat cell RNA spiked in.

About this clonotype itself: A much larger clone sits a single nucleotide away, making a read error possible. This rearrangement joins TRBV7-7 to TRBJ1-1; no clear D gene. Looked up from germline, CDR1 is SSHAT and CDR2 is FNYEAQ (reference sequence). The CDR3 has 13 residues. CDR3 coding DNA: TGTGTTAGCAGCCGTAGTGTAAACACTGAAGCTTTCTTT. Residues: CVSSRSVNTEAFF.

This clonotype was detected many times. V and J are TRBV7-2 and TRBJ1-4; no firm D call. The length of the CDR3 is 19 residues. Germline V gene data show CDR1 as SGHTA and CDR2 as FQGNSA. V gave up 1 base and J gave up 1 base, with 19 bases separating them. CDR3 in amino acids: CASSLDPVVAAETNEKLFF. In DNA form, the CDR3 reads TGTGCCAGCAGCTTAGATCCGGTCGTGGCAGCGGAAACTAATGAAAAACTGTTTTTT.

Note on this clonotype: A read error may account for a junction end that differs from germline. The genes are TRBV7-7 and TRBJ2-3, with D uncertain. This CDR3 is built from 15 residues. CDR1 and CDR2 (germline): SSHAT, FNYEAQ (reference sequence). The CDR3 coding sequence is TGTGCTAGCAGCTTATTCCCGGATAGCACAGATACGCAGTATTTT. Amino acid sequence: CASSLFPDSTDTQYF.

About this clonotype itself: A much bigger clone sits one base away, suggesting this may be a read error. The rearrangement uses TRBV30 and TRBJ1-1; 7 bases are shared with TRBD1. V lost 2 bases, J lost 3 bases, and 3 bases stayed unmatched. Germline values: CDR1 GTSNPN, CDR2 SVGIG (reference sequence). The CDR3 runs 13 residues. CDR3 loop: CAWSHGTDTEAFF. CDR3 nucleotides: TGTGCCTGGAGTCACGGGACAGACACTGAAGCTTTCTTT.

This chain uses TRBV10-3 with TRBJ2-7, with D maybe TRBD2 (5 bases). Germline V lookup: CDR1 ENHRY, CDR2 SYGVKD. V was pared by 7 bases and J by 4 bases, with 20 bases between. This CDR3 region has 15 residues. CDR3 in amino acids: CAITLMDLAQYEQYF. The CDR3, as DNA: TGTGCCATCACCCTTATGGATCTAGCCCAGTACGAGCAGTACTTC.

This clonotype has only a few counts. A much larger clone lies a single base off, so this may be a read error. V and J are TRBV7-9 and TRBJ1-1; D gene unclear. The CDR3 covers 14 residues. V was shortened by 2 bases and J by 6 bases, with 13 bases between the two germline ends. Looked up from germline, CDR1 is SEHNR and CDR2 is FQNEAQ (reference sequence). The CDR3 bases are TGTGCCAGCAGCTTATCGCAGTTCAACTCTGAAGCTTTCTTT. This translates into CASSLSQFNSEAFF.

This clonotype occurred a few times. The genes are TRBV6-5 and TRBJ2-3; D is unresolved. Germline V CDR1 and CDR2: MNHEY, SVGAGI. CDR3 size: 13 residues. Trimming left V 6 bases short and J 0 bases short, with 7 bases between. The CDR3 DNA follows: TGTGCCAGCAGCGCGACTAGCACAGATACGCAGTATTTT. This translates into CASSATSTDTQYF.

V gene TRBV6-2 or TRBV6-3 combines with J gene TRBJ2-2; 7 nucleotides align to TRBD1. Germline V gene lookup returns CDR1 MNHEY and CDR2 SVGEGT. The CDR3 is 14 residues long. After removal of 4 bases from V and 4 bases from J, the junction contained 3 bases not matched to a gene. The CDR3 reads CASSLDRVTGELFF. CDR3 nucleotide sequence: TGTGCCAGCAGTTTAGACAGGGTCACCGGGGAGCTGTTTTTT.

This chain joins TRBV4-1 and TRBJ2-1, with D unclear. This CDR3 has 15 amino acids. V lost 1 base, J lost 2 bases, and 9 bases lay in between. Germline V gene sequence: CDR1 MGHRA, CDR2 YSYEKL. The CDR3 is CASSQAWTAYNEQFF. In DNA, the CDR3 is TGCGCCAGCAGCCAAGCATGGACCGCCTACAATGAGCAGTTCTTC.

As for this clonotype: Because the CDR3 is missing its conserved closing phenylalanine or tryptophan, this is likely a read error. The chain uses TRBV9 and TRBJ2-3; the D is unclear. This CDR3 contains 14 residues. Germline V gives CDR1 SGDLS, CDR2 YYNGEE. The ends were cut back, 0 bases at V and 2 bases at J, with 7 bases in the middle. The CDR3 bases are TGTGCCAGCAGCGTAGACGGCAACACAGATACGCAGTATCTT. Translation gives CASSVDGNTDTQYL.

Details on this clonotype: A much larger clone is a single base away; this may be a read error. This chain joins TRBV7-9 and TRBJ2-7; a weak D match, TRBD2 (6 bases). The germline V gene has CDR1 SEHNR and CDR2 FQNEAQ (reference sequence). The length of the CDR3 is 14 residues. This chain's CDR3 is CASSSHGGPYAQYF. Here the CDR3 DNA reads TGTGCCAGCAGCTCCCACGGGGGACCCTACGCGCAGTACTTC.

This clonotype showed up just a few times. This chain links TRBV3-1 with TRBJ1-5; 7 nucleotides agree with TRBD1. CDR1 is LGHDT, CDR2 YNNKEL, per germline (reference sequence). V was pared by 4 bases and J by 3 bases, with 6 bases of the junction left unmatched. The CDR3 spans 15 residues. The CDR3 reads CASSRRTGPNQPQHF. As DNA, the CDR3 is TGTGCCAGCAGCCGCAGGACAGGCCCCAATCAGCCCCAGCATTTT.

This clonotype was counted many times. The J gene is TRBJ1-4, the V gene TRBV27, with TRBD1 as a possible D gene (6 bases). V shed 8 bases and J shed 8 bases, with 12 bases lying between them. The CDR3 has 12 residues. Germline loops: CDR1 MNHEY, CDR2 SMNVEV (reference sequence). CDR3 loop: CASGQFPEKLFF. CDR3 nucleotides: TGTGCCAGCGGACAGTTTCCAGAAAAACTGTTTTTT.

In its sample, this clonotype was seen many times. The gene calls are TRBV7-9 and TRBJ1-4; D gene ambiguous. Germline CDR1 and CDR2: SEHNR and FQNEAQ (reference sequence). The CDR3 runs to 13 residues. The V end was cut by 2 bases, the J end by 6 bases, with 7 bases between. CDR3 region: CASSLFSDEKLFF. The DNA of the CDR3 is TGTGCCAGCAGCTTATTTTCTGATGAAAAACTGTTTTTT. The whole variable domain, filled in from reference TRBV7-9 and TRBJ1-4, reads DTGVSQNPRHKITKRGQNVTFRCDPISEHNRLYWYRQTLGQGPEFLTYFQNEAQLEKSRLLSDRFSAERPKGSFSTLEIQRTEQGDSAMYLCASSLFSDEKLFFGSGTQLSVL.

As to this clonotype: Just one base apart from a much larger clone, this may be a read error. The chain couples TRBV7-3 to TRBJ2-5; D gene unclear. The germline V and J ends were trimmed by 2 bases and 7 bases, with 14 bases remaining between them. CDR1 and CDR2 from the germline V gene are SGHTA and FQGTGA. The CDR3 totals 14 residues. CDR3 amino acids: CASSLYSGSGTQYF. As DNA, the CDR3 is TGTGCCAGCAGCTTATATTCTGGCTCGGGGACCCAGTACTTC.

As regards this clonotype: A read error may produce the germline difference seen at one junction end. The rearrangement uses TRBV6-5 and TRBJ2-2; possibly TRBD1 or TRBD2 for D (6 bases each). This CDR3 region has 15 residues. The germline V gene encodes CDR1 MNHEY and CDR2 SVGAGI. CDR3 DNA sequence: TGTGCCAGCAGTTACTCGCCTGGGGGGCCCGGGGAGCTGCTTTTT. The encoded protein is CASSYSPGGPGELLF.

This clonotype has ten or more counts. The chain uses TRBV4-3 and TRBJ1-5; D call uncertain. The length of the CDR3 is 14 residues. CDR1 is LGHNA and CDR2 is YSLEER in the germline V gene. Deletions cut 0 bases from V and 3 bases from J, with 6 bases between. The CDR3 here is CASSQDYANQPQHF. The CDR3, as DNA: TGCGCCAGCAGCCAAGACTACGCCAATCAGCCCCAGCATTTT.

Comment on this clonotype: This clone may be a read error of a much larger clone one base away. This chain links TRBV6-6 with TRBJ2-7; D might be TRBD1 or TRBD2, each matching 5 bases. This CDR3 spans 15 amino acids. From germline, CDR1 is MNHNY and CDR2 SVGAGI (reference sequence). V was trimmed by 7 bases and J by 6 bases, leaving 22 bases between them. The CDR3 nucleotides are TGTGCCAGCACCTTACTCCAGGGAGATTGGGGCGAGCAGTACTTC. Translating gives CASTLLQGDWGEQYF.

This clonotype was observed many times. The chain is built from TRBV6-5 and TRBJ2-7; TRBD2 might be the D (6 bases). This CDR3 has 13 residues. V lost 8 bases, J lost 3 bases, and 14 bases lay in between. Germline V CDR1 and CDR2: MNHEY, SVGAGI. The CDR3 protein is CASAAGQGYEQYF. The CDR3 DNA sequence: TGTGCCAGCGCCGCGGGGCAGGGCTACGAGCAGTACTTC.

Of note for this clonotype: This likely comes from a read error, as the CDR3 has no conserved phenylalanine or tryptophan at its end. The chain is built from TRBV12-3 or TRBV12-4 and TRBJ2-3; TRBD1 aligns across 8 bases. The CDR3 consists of 16 residues. The V segment lost 10 bases and the J segment 5 bases; nucleotides outside the gene matches: 17. The DNA for the CDR3 is TGTGCCACAGATACGGCAGGGGGCATTTTGAAAGATACGCAGTATCTT. It codes for CATDTAGGILKDTQYL.

The rearrangement joins TRBV10-2 to TRBJ2-6; 8 bases match TRBD2. The CDR3 runs to 22 residues. Germline V gene sequence: CDR1 WSHSY, CDR2 SAAADI. Losses at the gene ends were 6 bases for V and 4 bases for J; bases not matched to a gene: 26. Here the CDR3 reads CASSLRDSGLEIPVGGANVLTF. The CDR3, as DNA: TGCGCCAGCAGCTTGAGAGACTCGGGACTAGAGATCCCCGTGGGGGGGGCCAACGTCCTGACTTTC.

The sample holds many counts of this clonotype. The chain carries TRBV28 and TRBJ2-2, with 8 bases aligning to TRBD1. The length of the CDR3 is 16 residues. From germline, CDR1 is MDHEN and CDR2 SYDVKM. Trimming cost V 7 bases and J 0 bases; bases outside gene matches: 7. CDR3 sequence: CASTPTGGANTGELFF. The DNA for the CDR3 is TGTGCCAGCACCCCTACAGGGGGAGCGAACACCGGGGAGCTGTTTTTT.

There are many counts of this clonotype. The CDR3 is CASSSTRANYGYTF. CDR3 sequence (DNA): TGTGCCAGCAGCTCCACACGAGCTAACTATGGCTACACCTTC. V and J are TRBV7-9 and TRBJ1-2; no reliable D call. The CDR3 spans 14 residues. V was shortened by 4 bases and J by 0 bases, with 9 bases between the two germline ends. CDR1 SEHNR and CDR2 FQNEAQ come from the germline V gene (reference sequence).

This clonotype has at least ten counts. The rearrangement links TRBV7-8 to TRBJ2-6; TRBD1 aligns across 8 bases. This CDR3 has 20 residues. V lost 1 base and J lost 0; bases outside the gene matches: 11. Germline CDR1 and CDR2: SGHVS and FQNEAQ. The CDR3 is CASSLVIQTGDFSGANVLTF. Here the CDR3 DNA reads TGTGCCAGCAGCTTAGTAATACAGACAGGGGACTTCTCTGGGGCCAACGTCCTGACTTTC.

This clonotype appeared once. This CDR3 is CASSRQADTQYF. The DNA for the CDR3 is TGTGCCAGCAGCCGGCAGGCAGATACGCAGTATTTT. This chain links TRBV12-3 or TRBV12-4 with TRBJ2-3, with unresolved D. The CDR3 is made up of 12 amino acids. V lost 6 bases to trimming and J lost 4 bases, with 8 bases between them.

Concerning this clonotype itself: This could be a read error, since a much larger clone is one nucleotide away. No conserved phenylalanine or tryptophan is present at the end of the CDR3, so a read error is the likely explanation. The chain combines TRBV12-3 or TRBV12-4 with TRBJ2-3, with 9 bases lining up with TRBD1. The CDR3 has 15 amino acids. V lost 3 bases to trimming and J lost 3 bases; unmatched junction nucleotides: 4. The CDR3 spells CASSFWGQGTDTQYL. For the CDR3, the DNA is TGTGCCAGCAGTTTTTGGGGACAGGGAACAGATACGCAGTATCTT.